Given below is one T cell receptor (beta chain) in context. The CDR3 spans 15 residues. V was pared by 6 bases and J by 2 bases, with 5 bases of the junction left unmatched. Germline CDR1 LNHDA, CDR2 SQIVND (reference sequence). The source of the sample is a study of control samples from healthy donors and cancer patients. Profiled with immunoSEQ multiplex PCR; TCRdb holds only in-frame clones, not every one. Of about 53,000 clones listed, about 85% are singletons. The gene calls are TRBV19 and TRBJ1-5, with TRBD1 matching over 9 bases. The specimen was PBMCs. The TCR originated in a man between 60 and 75 years old with head and neck cancer. The CDR3 bases are TGTGCCAGTAGCCTCCGGGACAGGGGCAATCAGCCCCAGCATTTT. Translation: CASSLRDRGNQPQHF.